Detailed here is one T cell receptor beta chain. Antigen unknown. The table came from immunoSEQ multiplex PCR; TCRdb's copy has only in-frame clones and leaves some out. Of about 91,000 clones detected, around 83% appear once; the ten largest clones hold around 0.2%. The data are from a study of OX40 agonist ivuxolimab in advanced cancers. Study context: The dose of intravenous ivuxolimab that patients received every 2 weeks ranged from 0.01 to 10 mg/kg.

Per germline, CDR1 SGHAT and CDR2 FQNNGV. The length of the CDR3 is 16 residues. V was shortened by 5 bases and J by 0 bases, with 11 bases between the two germline ends. General study results and limits: There was clonal expansion of CD4+ and CD8+ blood T cells by week 6 at 0.1 to 3.0 mg/kg. Among patients with partial responses at 0.1-3.0 mg/kg, clonal expansion was among the lowest. Antigens targeted by the expanded peripheral T cells were not determined.

The sample in question was CD4+ or CD8+ T cells sorted from blood, obtained in a trial of the OX40 agonist ivuxolimab. The chain has TRBV11-2 and TRBJ2-6; D uncertain. The TCR comes from an adult with an advanced solid tumor such as melanoma, head and neck, liver or kidney cancer. Here the CDR3 DNA reads TGTGCCAGCAGCCACGGCCGGGCCTCTGGGGCCAACGTCCTGACTTTC. Its protein product is CASSHGRASGANVLTF.